The 10 T cell receptor beta chains below come from one sample, sequenced in a study of early T cells in non-severe SARS-CoV-2 infection. TCRdb analysed the 5' RACE reads with MiXCR anew, one entry per CDR3 protein. Of approximately 50,000 distinct CDR3 sequences in the sample, around 8% are singletons; the top ten hold about 4%. The sequencing sample was made of whole blood. All receptors derive from an adult who was a healthcare worker with PCR-confirmed SARS-CoV-2 infection or an uninfected control (not recorded which).

This clonotype showed up many times. The rearrangement links TRBV18 to TRBJ2-3, with 7 bases aligning to TRBD1. There are 16 residues in the CDR3. J was trimmed by 2 bases and V by 0 bases; bases with no gene match: 5. Germline V gene sequence: CDR1 KGHSH, CDR2 LQKENI. CDR3 sequence: CASSPPGGGSTDTQYF. The CDR3 bases are TGTGCCAGCTCACCACCAGGGGGCGGATCCACAGATACGCAGTATTTT.

This clonotype was counted many times. The rearrangement links TRBV28 to TRBJ2-1, with 11 positions matching TRBD2. The germline V gene has CDR1 MDHEN and CDR2 SYDVKM. The CDR3 is 15 amino acids. Trimming removed 4 bases from V and 6 bases from J; junction bases left unmatched: 5. The CDR3 DNA follows: TGTGCCAGCAGTTCGCAGACTAGCGGGACCAATGAGCAGTTCTTC. Its protein is CASSSQTSGTNEQFF. The entire variable domain, with the rest obtained from reference TRBV28 and TRBJ2-1, is as follows: DVKVTQSSRYLVKRTGEKVFLECVQDMDHENMFWYRQDPGLGLRLIYFSYDVKMKEKGDIPEGYSVSREKKERFSLILESASTNQTSMYLCASSSQTSGTNEQFFGPGTRLTVL.

The chain joins TRBV20-1 to TRBJ2-1; the match to TRBD1 covers 7 bases. Germline-derived CDR1 and CDR2 are DFQATT and SNEGSKA (reference sequence). The CDR3 loop spans 13 amino acids. With 4 bases clipped from V and 8 bases from J, the junction kept 8 bases outside the gene matches. The CDR3 region is CSANQGGWDEQFF. DNA of the CDR3: TGCAGTGCTAACCAAGGGGGCTGGGATGAGCAGTTCTTC.

The J gene is TRBJ2-7, the V gene TRBV19, with D maybe TRBD1 (5 bases). CDR3 length equals 14 residues. The V gene's germline CDR1 is LNHDA and CDR2 SQIVND (reference sequence). The V gene lost 4 bases and the J gene lost 0 bases, with 10 bases spanning the gap. CDR3 in amino acids: CASSKQESSYEQYF. CDR3 bases: TGTGCCAGTAGTAAACAGGAGAGCTCCTACGAGCAGTACTTC.

This clonotype was seen a handful of times. At one end the junction does not follow the germline gene, possibly because of a read error. The chain joins TRBV12-3 or TRBV12-4 to TRBJ2-6; tentative D call: TRBD1 (6 bases). CDR3 length equals 17 residues. CDR3 amino acids: CACSPGVWSSGANALTF. CDR3 nucleotides: TGTGCCTGCAGTCCAGGGGTATGGAGCTCTGGGGCCAACGCCCTGACTTTC.

This clonotype was detected only a few times. This chain uses TRBV12-5 with TRBJ1-1; no definite D call. The CDR3 consists of 12 residues. CDR1 and CDR2 (germline): LGHNT, FRNRAP. V lost 7 bases and J 1 base, leaving 7 bases between the germline ends. Here the CDR3 reads CASAPANTEAFF. In nucleotides, the CDR3 is TGTGCTAGTGCCCCGGCGAACACTGAAGCTTTCTTT.

This chain links TRBV5-1 with TRBJ1-1; D not certain. V was cut by 4 bases and J by 2 bases, with 15 bases left in between. This CDR3 has 15 amino acids. The germline V gene encodes CDR1 SGHRS and CDR2 YFSETQ. The CDR3 region is CASSPSDARNTEAFF. The DNA of the CDR3 is TGCGCCAGCAGCCCAAGCGACGCCAGAAACACTGAAGCTTTCTTT.

The chain employs TRBV21-1 and TRBJ1-1; the table's D call of TRBD1 was not tested on the DNA. TRBV21-1 is a pseudogene. The CDR3 contains 15 residues. The CDR3 loop is CASSARQGLDTEAFF. The CDR3 DNA is TGTGCCAGCAGCGCCCGACAGGGGTTGGACACTGAAGCTTTCTTT.

In its sample, this clonotype was seen many times. This chain connects TRBV30 to TRBJ1-6; D remains unclear. There are 17 residues in the CDR3. Germline V lookup: CDR1 GTSNPN, CDR2 SVGIG (reference sequence). The V end was cut by 2 bases, the J end by 0 bases, with 14 bases between. This CDR3 reads CAWSQSRRSSYNSPLHF. The DNA for the CDR3 is TGTGCCTGGAGTCAATCCCGACGTAGCTCCTATAATTCACCCCTCCACTTT. Filled out from reference TRBV30 and TRBJ1-6, the complete variable domain reads SQTIHQWPATLVQPVGSPLSLECTVEGTSNPNLYWYRQAAGRGLQLLFYSVGIGQISSEVPQNLSASRPQDRQFILSSKKLLLSDSGFYLCAWSQSRRSSYNSPLHFGNGTRLTVT.

The sample holds many counts of this clonotype. The chain is built from TRBV7-3 and TRBJ2-1, with D tentatively TRBD2 (5 bases). Trimming took off 5 bases at V and 9 bases at J, with 14 bases between the two ends. The CDR3 contains 13 residues. Germline lookup yields CDR1 SGHTA and CDR2 FQGTGA. The CDR3 DNA reads TGTGCCAGCAGCCTAAGGCGAGGGAGTGAGCAGTTCTTC. Protein sequence: CASSLRRGSEQFF.